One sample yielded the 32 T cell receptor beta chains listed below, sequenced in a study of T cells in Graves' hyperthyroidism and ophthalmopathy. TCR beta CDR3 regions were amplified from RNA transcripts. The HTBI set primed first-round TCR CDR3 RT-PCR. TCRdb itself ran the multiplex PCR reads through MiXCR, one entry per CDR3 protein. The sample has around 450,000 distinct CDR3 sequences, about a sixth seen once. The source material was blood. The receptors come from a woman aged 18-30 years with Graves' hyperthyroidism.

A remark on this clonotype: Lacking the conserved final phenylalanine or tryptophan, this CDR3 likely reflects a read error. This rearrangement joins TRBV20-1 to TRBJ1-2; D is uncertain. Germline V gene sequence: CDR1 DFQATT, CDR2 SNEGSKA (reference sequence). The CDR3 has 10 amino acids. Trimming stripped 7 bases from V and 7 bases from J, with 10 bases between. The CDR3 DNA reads TGCAGTGTCTCTGGTCGTGGCTACACCCTC. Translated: CSVSGRGYTL.

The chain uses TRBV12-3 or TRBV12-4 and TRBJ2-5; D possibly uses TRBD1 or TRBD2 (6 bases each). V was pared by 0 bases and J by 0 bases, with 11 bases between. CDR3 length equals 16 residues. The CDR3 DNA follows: TGTGCCAGCAGTTTAGCCGGGGGCGGGCACCAAGAGACCCAGTACTTC. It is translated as CASSLAGGGHQETQYF.

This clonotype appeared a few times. CDR3 DNA sequence: TGTGCCAGCAGCCCCCCCGTGGGCGGGAGGGCCTACGAGCAGTACTTC. Protein sequence: CASSPPVGGRAYEQYF. V usage is TRBV3-1 and J usage is TRBJ2-7, with 9 bases fitting TRBD2. Trimming cost V 4 bases and J 2 bases; bases outside gene matches: 9. In germline, CDR1 is LGHDT, CDR2 YNNKEL (reference sequence). The CDR3 contains 16 residues.

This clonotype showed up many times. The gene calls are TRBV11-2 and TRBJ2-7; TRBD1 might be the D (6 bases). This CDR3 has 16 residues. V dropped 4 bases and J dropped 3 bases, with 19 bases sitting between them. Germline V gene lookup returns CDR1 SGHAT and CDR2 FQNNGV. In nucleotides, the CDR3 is TGTGCCAGCAGCTCAGCCCGACCGGGACAAATCTACGAGCAGTACTTC. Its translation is CASSSARPGQIYEQYF. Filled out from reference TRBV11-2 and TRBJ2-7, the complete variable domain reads EAGVAQSPRYKIIEKRQSVAFWCNPISGHATLYWYQQILGQGPKLLIQFQNNGVVDDSQLPKDRFSAERLKGVDSTLKIQPAKLEDSAVYLCASSSARPGQIYEQYFGPGTRLTVT.

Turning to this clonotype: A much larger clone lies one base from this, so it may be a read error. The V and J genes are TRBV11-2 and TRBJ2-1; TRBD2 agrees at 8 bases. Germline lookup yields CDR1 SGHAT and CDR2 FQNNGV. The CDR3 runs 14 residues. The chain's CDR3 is CASSLDSAGEEQCF. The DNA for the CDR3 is TGTGCCAGCAGCTTAGACTCAGCGGGAGAAGAGCAGTGCTTC.

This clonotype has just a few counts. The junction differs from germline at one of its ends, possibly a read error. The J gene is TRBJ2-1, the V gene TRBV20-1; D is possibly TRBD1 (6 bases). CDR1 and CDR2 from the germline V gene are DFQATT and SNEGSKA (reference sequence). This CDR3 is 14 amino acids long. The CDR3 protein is CSAVRAQGHNKQFF. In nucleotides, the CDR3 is TGCAGTGCCGTTAGAGCACAGGGCCACAATAAGCAGTTCTTC.

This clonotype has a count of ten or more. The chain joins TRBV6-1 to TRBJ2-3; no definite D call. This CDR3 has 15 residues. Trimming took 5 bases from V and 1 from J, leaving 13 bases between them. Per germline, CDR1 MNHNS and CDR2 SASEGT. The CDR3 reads CASSLERAGTDTQYF. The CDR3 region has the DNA TGTGCCAGCAGTCTAGAAAGGGCGGGCACAGATACGCAGTATTTT.

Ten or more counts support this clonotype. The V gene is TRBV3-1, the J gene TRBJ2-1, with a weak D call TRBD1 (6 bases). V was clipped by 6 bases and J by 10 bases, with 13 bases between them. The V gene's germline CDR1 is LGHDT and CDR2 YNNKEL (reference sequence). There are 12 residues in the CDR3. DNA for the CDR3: TGTGCCAGCAGTCGAGGACAGAAAGAGCAGTTCTTC. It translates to CASSRGQKEQFF.

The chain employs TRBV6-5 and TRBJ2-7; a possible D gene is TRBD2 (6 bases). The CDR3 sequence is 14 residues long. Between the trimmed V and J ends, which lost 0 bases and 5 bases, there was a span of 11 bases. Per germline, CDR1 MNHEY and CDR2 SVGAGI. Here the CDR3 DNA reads TGTGCCAGCAGTTACTCGATTGGAGGGGACGAGCAGTACTTC. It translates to CASSYSIGGDEQYF.

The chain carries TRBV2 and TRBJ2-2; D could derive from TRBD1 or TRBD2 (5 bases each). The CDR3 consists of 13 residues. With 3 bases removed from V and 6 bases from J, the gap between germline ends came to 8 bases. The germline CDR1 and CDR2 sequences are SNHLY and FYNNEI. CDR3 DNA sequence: TGTGCCAGCAGTGATGTGGGGGCCGGGGAGCTGTTTTTT. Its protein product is CASSDVGAGELFF.

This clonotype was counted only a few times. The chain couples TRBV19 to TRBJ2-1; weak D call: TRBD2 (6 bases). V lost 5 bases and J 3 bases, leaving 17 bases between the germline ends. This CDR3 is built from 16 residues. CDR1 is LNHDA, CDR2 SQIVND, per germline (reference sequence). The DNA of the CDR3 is TGTGCCAGTAGTCAGGAGGGGTTGCCCTTCTACAATGAGCAGTTCTTC. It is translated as CASSQEGLPFYNEQFF. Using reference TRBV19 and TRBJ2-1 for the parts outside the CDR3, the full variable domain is DGGITQSPKYLFRKEGQNVTLSCEQNLNHDAMYWYRQDPGQGLRLIYYSQIVNDFQKGDIAEGYSVSREKKESFPLTVTSAQKNPTAFYLCASSQEGLPFYNEQFFGPGTRLTVL.

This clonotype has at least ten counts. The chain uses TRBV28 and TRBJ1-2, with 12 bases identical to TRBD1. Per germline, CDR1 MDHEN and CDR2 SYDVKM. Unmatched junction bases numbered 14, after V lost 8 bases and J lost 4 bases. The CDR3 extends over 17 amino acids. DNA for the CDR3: TGTGCCAGCCAATCCGGGACAGGGGGCAAATTTAGCTATGGCTACACCTTC. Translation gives CASQSGTGGKFSYGYTF.

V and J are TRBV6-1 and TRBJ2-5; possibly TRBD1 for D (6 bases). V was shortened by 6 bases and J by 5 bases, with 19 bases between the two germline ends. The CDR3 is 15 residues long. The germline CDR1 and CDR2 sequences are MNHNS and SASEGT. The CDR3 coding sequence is TGTGCCAGCAGACCGACCGGACAGAAGGGGGAGACCCAGTACTTC. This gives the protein CASRPTGQKGETQYF.

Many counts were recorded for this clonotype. The CDR3 nucleotides are TGTGCCAGCAGGTCAGCAGTAGGGCAGTTCTTC. Protein: CASRSAVGQFF. V is TRBV28 and J is TRBJ2-1; D remains ambiguous. V shed 6 bases and J shed 12 bases, with 12 bases lying between them. Germline loops: CDR1 MDHEN, CDR2 SYDVKM. CDR3 length: 11 residues. Drawing the rest from reference TRBV28 and TRBJ2-1, the complete variable domain is DVKVTQSSRYLVKRTGEKVFLECVQDMDHENMFWYRQDPGLGLRLIYFSYDVKMKEKGDIPEGYSVSREKKERFSLILESASTNQTSMYLCASRSAVGQFFGPGTRLTVL.

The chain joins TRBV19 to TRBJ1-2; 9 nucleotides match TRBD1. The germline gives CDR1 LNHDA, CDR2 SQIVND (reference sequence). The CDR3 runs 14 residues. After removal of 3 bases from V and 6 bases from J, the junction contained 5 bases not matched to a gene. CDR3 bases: TGTGCCAGTAGTATGGGGACAGGGATGAATGGCTACACCTTC. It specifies CASSMGTGMNGYTF.

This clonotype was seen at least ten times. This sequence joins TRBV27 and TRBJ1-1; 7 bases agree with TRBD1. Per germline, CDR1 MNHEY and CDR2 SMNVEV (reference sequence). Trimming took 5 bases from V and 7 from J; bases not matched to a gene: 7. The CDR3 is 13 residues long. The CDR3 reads CASSLGQGVEAFF. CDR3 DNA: TGTGCCAGCAGTCTGGGGCAGGGGGTTGAAGCTTTCTTT.

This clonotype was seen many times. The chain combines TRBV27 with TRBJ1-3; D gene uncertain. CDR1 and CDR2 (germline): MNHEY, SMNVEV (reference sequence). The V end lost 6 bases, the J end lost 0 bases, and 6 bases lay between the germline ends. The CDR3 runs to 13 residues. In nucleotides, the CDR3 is TGTGCCAGCAGCCTGTCCTCTGGAAACACCATATATTTT. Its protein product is CASSLSSGNTIYF.

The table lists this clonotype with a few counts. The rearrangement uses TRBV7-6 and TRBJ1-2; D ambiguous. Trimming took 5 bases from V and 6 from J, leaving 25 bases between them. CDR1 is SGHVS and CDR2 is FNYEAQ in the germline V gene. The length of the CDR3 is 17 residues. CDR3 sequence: CASSPDHRVTGQDGYTF. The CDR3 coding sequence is TGTGCCAGCAGCCCTGATCACCGGGTGACCGGCCAGGATGGCTACACCTTC.

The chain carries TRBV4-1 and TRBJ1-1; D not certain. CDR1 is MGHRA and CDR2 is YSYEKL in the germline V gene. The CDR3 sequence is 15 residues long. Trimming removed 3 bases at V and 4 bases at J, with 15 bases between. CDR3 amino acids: CASSHSRGSGTEAFF. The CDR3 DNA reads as TGCGCCAGCAGCCACAGTAGAGGATCGGGCACTGAAGCTTTCTTT.

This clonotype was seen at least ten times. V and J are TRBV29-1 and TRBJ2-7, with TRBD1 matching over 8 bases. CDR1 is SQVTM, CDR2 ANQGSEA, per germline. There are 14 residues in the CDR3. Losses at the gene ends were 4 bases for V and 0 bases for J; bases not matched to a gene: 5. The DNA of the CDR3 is TGCAGCGTTGTTTGTCAGGGGGCCTCCTACGAGCAGTACTTC. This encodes CSVVCQGASYEQYF.

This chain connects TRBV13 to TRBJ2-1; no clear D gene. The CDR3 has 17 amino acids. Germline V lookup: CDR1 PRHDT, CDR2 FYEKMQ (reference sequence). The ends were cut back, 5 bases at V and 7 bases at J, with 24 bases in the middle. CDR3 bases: TGTGCCAGCAGCCCGATCGGCGGTGGGGTGGAGTTTAATGAGCAGTTCTTC. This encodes CASSPIGGGVEFNEQFF.

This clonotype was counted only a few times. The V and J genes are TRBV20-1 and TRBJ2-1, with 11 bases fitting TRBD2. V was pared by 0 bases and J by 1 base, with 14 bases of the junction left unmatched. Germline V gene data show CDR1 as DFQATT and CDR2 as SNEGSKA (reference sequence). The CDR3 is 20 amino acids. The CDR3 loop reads CSARDLGGLAGGRSYNEQFF. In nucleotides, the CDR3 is TGCAGTGCTAGAGATCTAGGCGGGCTAGCGGGGGGAAGATCCTACAATGAGCAGTTCTTC.

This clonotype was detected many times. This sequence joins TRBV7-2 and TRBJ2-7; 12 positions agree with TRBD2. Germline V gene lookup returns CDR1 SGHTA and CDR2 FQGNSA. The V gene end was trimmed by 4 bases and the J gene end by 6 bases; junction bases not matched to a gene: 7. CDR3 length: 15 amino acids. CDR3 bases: TGTGCCAGCAGCTCTGGGGCTAGCGGGGGGGGCGAGCAGTACTTC. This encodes CASSSGASGGGEQYF.

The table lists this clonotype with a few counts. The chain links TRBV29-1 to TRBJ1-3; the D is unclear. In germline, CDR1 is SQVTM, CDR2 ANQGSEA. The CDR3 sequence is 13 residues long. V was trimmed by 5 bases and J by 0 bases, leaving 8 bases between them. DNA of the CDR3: TGCAGCGTTTCGAAAGTCTCTGGAAACACCATATATTTT. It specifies CSVSKVSGNTIYF.

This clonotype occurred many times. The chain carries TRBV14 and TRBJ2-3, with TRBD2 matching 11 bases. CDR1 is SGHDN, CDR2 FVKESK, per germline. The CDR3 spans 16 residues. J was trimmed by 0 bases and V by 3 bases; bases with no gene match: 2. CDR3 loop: CASSHRLAGSTDTQYF. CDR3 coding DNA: TGTGCCAGCAGCCACCGACTAGCGGGGAGCACAGATACGCAGTATTTT. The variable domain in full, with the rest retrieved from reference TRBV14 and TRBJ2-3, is EAGVTQFPSHSVIEKGQTVTLRCDPISGHDNLYWYRRVMGKEIKFLLHFVKESKQDESGMPNNRFLAERTGGTYSTLKVQPAELEDSGVYFCASSHRLAGSTDTQYFGPGTRLTVL.

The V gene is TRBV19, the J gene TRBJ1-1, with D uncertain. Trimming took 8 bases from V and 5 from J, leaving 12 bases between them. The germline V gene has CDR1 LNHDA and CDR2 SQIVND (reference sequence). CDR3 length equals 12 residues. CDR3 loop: CASGMDRTEAFF. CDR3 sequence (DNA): TGTGCCAGTGGAATGGACCGGACTGAAGCTTTCTTT.

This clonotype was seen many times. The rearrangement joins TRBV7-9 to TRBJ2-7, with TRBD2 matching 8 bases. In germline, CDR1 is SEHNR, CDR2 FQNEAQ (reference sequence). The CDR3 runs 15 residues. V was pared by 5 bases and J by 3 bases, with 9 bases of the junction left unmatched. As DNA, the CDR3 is TGTGCCAGCAGCCCGAGTACTAGCGGAAACTACGAGCAGTACTTC. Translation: CASSPSTSGNYEQYF.

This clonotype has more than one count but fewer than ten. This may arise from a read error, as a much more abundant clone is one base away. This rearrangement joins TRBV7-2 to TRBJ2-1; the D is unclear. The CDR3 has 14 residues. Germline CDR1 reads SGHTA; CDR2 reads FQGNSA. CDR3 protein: CASSLRVSYDEQFF. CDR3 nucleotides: TGTGCCAGCAGCTTAAGAGTGAGCTACGATGAGCAGTTCTTC.

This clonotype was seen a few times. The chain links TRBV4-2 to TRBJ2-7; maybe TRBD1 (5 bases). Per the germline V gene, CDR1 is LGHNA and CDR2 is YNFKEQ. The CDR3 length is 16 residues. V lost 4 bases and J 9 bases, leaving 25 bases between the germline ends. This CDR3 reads CASSPSDSQAPSRQYF. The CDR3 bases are TGTGCCAGCAGCCCCTCCGACAGTCAGGCCCCCAGTCGGCAGTACTTC.

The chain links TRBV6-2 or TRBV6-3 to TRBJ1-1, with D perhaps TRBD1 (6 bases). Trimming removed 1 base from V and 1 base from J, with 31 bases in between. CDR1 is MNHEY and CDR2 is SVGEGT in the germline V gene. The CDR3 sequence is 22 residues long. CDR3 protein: CASSYWRREQGGSPWGNTEAFF. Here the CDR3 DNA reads TGTGCCAGCAGTTACTGGAGGAGGGAACAGGGTGGTTCCCCTTGGGGGAACACTGAAGCTTTCTTT.

Here the CDR3 DNA reads TGTGCCAGTAGTACCCAGACAGGGCGGAACACTGAAGCTTTCTTT. As protein: CASSTQTGRNTEAFF. V is TRBV19 and J is TRBJ1-1, with TRBD1 matching 7 bases. The CDR3 runs to 15 residues. Germline CDR1 reads LNHDA; CDR2 reads SQIVND (reference sequence). V shed 4 bases and J 1 base; nucleotides not matched to a gene: 6.

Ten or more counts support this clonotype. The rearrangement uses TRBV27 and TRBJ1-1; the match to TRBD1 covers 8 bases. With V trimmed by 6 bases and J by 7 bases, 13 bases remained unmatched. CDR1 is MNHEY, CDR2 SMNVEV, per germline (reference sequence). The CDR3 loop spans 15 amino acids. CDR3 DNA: TGTGCCAGCAGGTCCAACTTCAGGGGGCCGGGTGAAGCTTTCTTT. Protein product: CASRSNFRGPGEAFF.